This record covers a single T cell receptor (beta chain). This entry comes from a study of blood T cells in healthy people across ages. The second PCR ran about 6 to 12 cycles with a sample-barcoded 5' primer and J-beta primers. A single record per CDR3 protein comes from TCRdb applying MiXCR to the 5' RACE reads. The sample has hundreds of thousands of distinct CDR3 sequences, 58% seen once. Healthy individuals of Caucasian origin from Russia, aged about 6 to 100, served as donors. The sequence was collected from a man between 60 and 70 years old in good health. Sequencing used blood.

CDR3 sequence: CSVGDRGQEKLFF. The CDR3 coding sequence is TGCAGCGTTGGGGACAGGGGGCAAGAAAAACTGTTTTTT. The chain recombines TRBV29-1 with TRBJ1-4, with 12 bases matching TRBD1. Per the germline V gene, CDR1 is SQVTM and CDR2 is ANQGSEA. The ends lost 4 bases at V and 8 bases at J; junction bases unmatched: 2. The CDR3 is 13 residues long.